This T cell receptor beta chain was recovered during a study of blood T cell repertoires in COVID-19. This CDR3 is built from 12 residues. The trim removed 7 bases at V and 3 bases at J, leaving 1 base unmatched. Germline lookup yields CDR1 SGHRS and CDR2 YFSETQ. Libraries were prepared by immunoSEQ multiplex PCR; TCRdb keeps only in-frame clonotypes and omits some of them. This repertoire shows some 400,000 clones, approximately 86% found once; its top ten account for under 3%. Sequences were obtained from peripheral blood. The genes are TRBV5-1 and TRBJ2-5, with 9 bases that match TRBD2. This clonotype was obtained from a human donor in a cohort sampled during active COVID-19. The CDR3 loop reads CASRLAEETQYF. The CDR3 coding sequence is TGCGCCAGCCGACTAGCGGAAGAGACCCAGTACTTC.